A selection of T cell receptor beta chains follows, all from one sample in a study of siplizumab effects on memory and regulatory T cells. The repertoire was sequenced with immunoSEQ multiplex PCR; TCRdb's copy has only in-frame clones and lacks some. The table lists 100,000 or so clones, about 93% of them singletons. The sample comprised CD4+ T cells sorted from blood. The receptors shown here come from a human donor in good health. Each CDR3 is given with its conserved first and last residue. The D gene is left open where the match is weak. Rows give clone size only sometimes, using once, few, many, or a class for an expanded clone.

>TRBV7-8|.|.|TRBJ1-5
CASSLGNNQPQHF
TGTGCCAGCAGCTTGGGGAACAATCAGCCCCAGCATTTT
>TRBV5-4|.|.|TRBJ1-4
CASSLWGRGEKLFF
TGTGCCAGCAGCTTGTGGGGGCGCGGGGAAAAACTGTTTTTT
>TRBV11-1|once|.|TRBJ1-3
CASSSWDGSGNTIYF
TGTGCCAGCAGCTCCTGGGACGGCTCTGGAAACACCATATATTTT
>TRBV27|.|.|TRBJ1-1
CASSSYKNTEAFF
TGTGCCAGCAGTTCCTACAAGAACACTGAAGCTTTCTTT
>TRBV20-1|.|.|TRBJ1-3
CSAGAGNTIYF
TGCAGTGCAGGAGCTGGAAACACCATATATTTT
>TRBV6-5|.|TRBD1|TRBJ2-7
CASSYSHRGPYEQYF
TGTGCCAGCAGTTACTCCCACAGGGGACCTTACGAGCAGTACTTC
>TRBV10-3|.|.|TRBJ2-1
CAISGGSFANEQFF
TGTGCCATCAGTGGAGGGAGTTTCGCCAATGAGCAGTTCTTC
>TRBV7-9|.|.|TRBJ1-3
CASTQYPKGGAGNTIYF
TGTGCCAGCACCCAATACCCTAAAGGGGGAGCTGGAAACACCATATATTTT
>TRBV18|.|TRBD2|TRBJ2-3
CASSPGLAGEGDTQYF
TGTGCCAGCTCACCTGGACTAGCGGGAGAGGGAGATACGCAGTATTTT
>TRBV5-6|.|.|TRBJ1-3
CASSGRDISGNTIYF
TGTGCCAGCAGCGGGAGGGACATCTCTGGAAACACCATATATTTT
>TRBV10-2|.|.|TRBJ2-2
CASREGNTGELFF
TGCGCCAGCAGGGAGGGTAACACCGGGGAGCTGTTTTTT
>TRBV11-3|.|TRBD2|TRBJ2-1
CASSLQSGIYNEQFF
TGTGCCAGCAGCTTACAAAGCGGGATCTACAATGAGCAGTTCTTC
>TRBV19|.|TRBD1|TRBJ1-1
CASSDRGNTEAFF
TGTGCCAGTAGTGACAGGGGGAACACTGAAGCTTTCTTT
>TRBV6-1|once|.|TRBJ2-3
CASSEIDTQYF
TGTGCCAGCAGTGAAATAGATACGCAGTATTTT